A single TCR beta chain is shown here with its context. Its target is not known. Repertoires were generated with immunoSEQ multiplex PCR, while TCRdb's copy carries only in-frame clones and drops some. The sample contains about 180,000 clones, 94% of which appear only once. The data stem from a study of T cell responses to AZD1222 COVID-19 vaccine. Study-level findings and limits: Clonal diversity may have been underestimated in mostly white British donors. When two AZD1222 doses had been given, Spike-specific TCR breadth and depth rose.

Per germline, CDR1 LNHDA and CDR2 SQIVND (reference sequence). The V end was cut by 8 bases, the J end by 2 bases, with 12 bases between. CDR3 size: 13 residues. V gene TRBV19 combines with J gene TRBJ2-5; D gene unclear. The sequences come from peripheral blood, collected 28 days after the second AZD1222 dose. The clonotype comes from an adult who received the AZD1222 COVID-19 vaccine. DNA for the CDR3: TGTGCCAGTTCCTCACAGATACAAGAGACCCAGTACTTC. It yields the protein CASSSQIQETQYF. The full variable domain, with the rest looked up from reference TRBV19 and TRBJ2-5, is DGGITQSPKYLFRKEGQNVTLSCEQNLNHDAMYWYRQDPGQGLRLIYYSQIVNDFQKGDIAEGYSVSREKKESFPLTVTSAQKNPTAFYLCASSSQIQETQYFGPGTRLLVL.